The TCR beta chain described here comes from a study of blood T cells in healthy people across ages. Trimming removed 5 bases from V and 0 bases from J, with 13 bases in between. There are 16 residues in the CDR3. Germline CDR1 and CDR2: SGHVS and FNYEAQ. For the second PCR, which ran for roughly 6 to 11 cycles, a sample-barcoded 5' primer and a J-beta primer mix were used. A minimum of 2.5 million CDR3-containing paired-end reads was obtained for each sample. TCRdb called the 5' RACE reads again in MiXCR, with one record for every CDR3 protein. This sample has more than 650,000 distinct CDR3 sequences, with roughly 25% found just once. This sample was shared with a second study, whose subject was T cells of mothers and their children.

Sequencing was done on a sample of blood. The chain employs TRBV7-6 and TRBJ2-2, with a possible D match to TRBD1 (5 bases). This sequence was found in a boy younger than 18 in good health. The CDR3 nucleotides read TGTGCCAGCAGCGCTCGTCAGGGCGCGAACACCGGGGAGCTGTTTTTT. Translation: CASSARQGANTGELFF.